Each of the 26 T cell receptor beta chains below was sequenced from the same sample in a study of cytomegalovirus exposure and HLA in healthy donors. Using immunoSEQ multiplex PCR, the repertoire was profiled, and TCRdb retains in-frame clones only, with some absent. This sample carries about 220,000 clones, under 95% of them seen once, and the ten largest clones take approximately 0.99%. Sequencing was carried out using PBMCs. All receptors derive from a woman younger than 35 in good health and CMV-seronegative.

This clone was recorded once. The chain has TRBV30 and TRBJ2-3, with a possible D match to TRBD2 (7 bases). CDR1 is GTSNPN and CDR2 is SVGIG in the germline V gene (reference sequence). The CDR3 covers 15 residues. Trimming pared 7 bases from V and 1 base from J, leaving 18 bases between. The CDR3 spells CASWDLGGGTDTQYF. CDR3 in DNA: TGTGCCTCGTGGGATTTAGGGGGGGGCACAGATACGCAGTATTTT.

A word on this clone: One end of the junction does not line up with germline, which may come from a read error. This rearrangement joins TRBV7-7 to TRBJ1-1, with TRBD1 matching over 8 bases. The CDR3 is 15 amino acids. Germline loops: CDR1 SSHAT, CDR2 FNYEAQ (reference sequence). Here the CDR3 DNA reads TGTGCTAGCACACCACCCCCAGGGGGCAACACTGAAGCTTTCTTT. Amino acid sequence: CASTPPPGGNTEAFF.

The rearrangement joins TRBV28 to TRBJ2-7, with 8 nucleotides matching TRBD2. In germline, CDR1 is MDHEN, CDR2 SYDVKM. The CDR3 consists of 15 residues. With 7 bases clipped from V and 4 bases from J, the junction kept 12 bases outside the gene matches. This chain's CDR3 is CASTKGLAGRYEQYF. CDR3 DNA: TGTGCCAGCACCAAGGGCCTAGCGGGCCGGTACGAGCAGTACTTC.

The rearrangement uses TRBV5-6 and TRBJ2-3, with TRBD1 matching over 10 bases. CDR1 is SGHDT, CDR2 YYEEEE, per germline. This CDR3 contains 15 residues. Unmatched junction bases numbered 9, after V lost 4 bases and J lost 7 bases. CDR3 bases: TGTGCCAGCAGCCAAGGACAGGGGGGTACACATACGCAGTATTTT. Translation gives CASSQGQGGTHTQYF.

The rearrangement joins TRBV4-1 to TRBJ1-6; TRBD1 aligns across 7 bases. CDR1 and CDR2 (germline): MGHRA, YSYEKL. The length of the CDR3 is 16 residues. The V gene end was trimmed by 0 bases and the J gene end by 9 bases; junction bases not matched to a gene: 8. CDR3 nucleotide sequence: TGCGCCAGCAGCCAAGATCTTAGGACAGGAGCTTCACCCCTCCACTTT. Its translation is CASSQDLRTGASPLHF.

This clone appeared a single time. This chain joins TRBV2 and TRBJ2-3, with 7 bases that match TRBD1. This CDR3 has 15 residues. J was trimmed by 0 bases and V by 6 bases; bases with no gene match: 6. Germline V gives CDR1 SNHLY, CDR2 FYNNEI. The CDR3 region has the DNA TGTGCCAGCAGCCGGACAGGACCTAGCACAGATACGCAGTATTTT. It specifies CASSRTGPSTDTQYF. Full variable domain (missing parts from reference TRBV2 and TRBJ2-3): EPEVTQTPSHQVTQMGQEVILRCVPISNHLYFYWYRQILGQKVEFLVSFYNNEISEKSEIFDDQFSVERPDGSNFTLKIRSTKLEDSAMYFCASSRTGPSTDTQYFGPGTRLTVL.

This clone has a single count. The gene calls are TRBV2 and TRBJ2-7; D is perhaps TRBD2 (6 bases). The CDR3 contains 14 residues. Germline V CDR1 and CDR2: SNHLY, FYNNEI. Trimming removed 4 bases from V and 3 bases from J, with 13 bases in between. CDR3 sequence: CASSGFGGDYEQYF. DNA for the CDR3: TGTGCCAGCAGTGGGTTCGGAGGGGACTACGAGCAGTACTTC.

The gene calls are TRBV19 and TRBJ2-3; 9 positions match TRBD1. This CDR3 has 15 residues. The junction had 7 bases not matched to a gene; V was cut back by 3 bases and J by 6 bases. Germline-derived CDR1 and CDR2 are LNHDA and SQIVND (reference sequence). The DNA of the CDR3 is TGTGCCAGTAGTATTGCGGGACAGGGCTGGGATACGCAGTATTTT. It is translated as CASSIAGQGWDTQYF.

This clone occurred many times. The rearrangement joins TRBV5-1 to TRBJ2-7, with D maybe TRBD1 (6 bases). The CDR3 spans 12 residues. From germline, CDR1 is SGHRS and CDR2 YFSETQ. Trimming removed 7 bases from V and 3 bases from J, with 11 bases in between. The CDR3: CASRTEHYEQYF. DNA of the CDR3: TGCGCCAGCCGGACAGAGCACTACGAGCAGTACTTC. Full variable domain (remainder filled in from reference TRBV5-1 and TRBJ2-7): KAGVTQTPRYLIKTRGQQVTLSCSPISGHRSVSWYQQTPGQGLQFLFEYFSETQRNKGNFPGRFSGRQFSNSRSEMNVSTLELGDSALYLCASRTEHYEQYFGPGTRLTVT.

V usage is TRBV7-9 and J usage is TRBJ1-3; TRBD1 matches at 7 bases. CDR1 is SEHNR and CDR2 is FQNEAQ in the germline V gene (reference sequence). There are 15 residues in the CDR3. V lost 0 bases, J lost 7 bases, and 6 bases stayed unmatched. The CDR3 nucleotides are TGTGCCAGCAGCTTAGCGAGACAGGGATTCAACACCATATATTTT. It codes for CASSLARQGFNTIYF. The variable domain in full, completed from reference TRBV7-9 and TRBJ1-3, reads DTGVSQNPRHKITKRGQNVTFRCDPISEHNRLYWYRQTLGQGPEFLTYFQNEAQLEKSRLLSDRFSAERPKGSFSTLEIQRTEQGDSAMYLCASSLARQGFNTIYFGEGSWLTVV.

The chain carries TRBV6-6 and TRBJ1-5; D is possibly TRBD1 (6 bases). The CDR3 consists of 14 residues. CDR1 is MNHNY and CDR2 is SVGAGI in the germline V gene (reference sequence). Trimming cost V 6 bases and J 2 bases, with 11 bases left between them. CDR3 nucleotides: TGTGCCAGCAGGCCACAGGGAGGCAATCAGCCCCAGCATTTT. This encodes CASRPQGGNQPQHF.

This clone was detected a few times. The J gene is TRBJ1-1, the V gene TRBV7-6; no definite D call. Germline assignment: CDR1 SGHVS and CDR2 FNYEAQ. This CDR3 region has 12 residues. The V end was cut by 4 bases, the J end by 4 bases, with 7 bases between. CDR3 nucleotide sequence: TGTGCCAGCAGCTCAACTTCCACTGAAGCTTTCTTT. Translation gives CASSSTSTEAFF.

The chain uses TRBV27 and TRBJ2-5, with TRBD1 matching 9 bases. The CDR3 has 15 residues. Losses at the gene ends were 4 bases for V and 3 bases for J; bases not matched to a gene: 6. Germline V gene sequence: CDR1 MNHEY, CDR2 SMNVEV (reference sequence). Written as DNA, the CDR3 is TGTGCCAGCAGTTCCCCAGGGACAGGGAAAGAGACCCAGTACTTC. Residues: CASSSPGTGKETQYF.

This clone occurred once. The J gene is TRBJ1-3, the V gene TRBV5-1; a weak D match, TRBD1 (5 bases). Trimming took off 0 bases at V and 4 bases at J, with 11 bases between the two ends. This CDR3 is 15 amino acids long. The germline CDR1 and CDR2 sequences are SGHRS and YFSETQ. For the CDR3, the DNA is TGCGCCAGCAGCTTGGGGACAACGAGAGGAAACACCATATATTTT. This codes for CASSLGTTRGNTIYF. Looking up the rest from reference TRBV5-1 and TRBJ1-3 gives the full variable domain: KAGVTQTPRYLIKTRGQQVTLSCSPISGHRSVSWYQQTPGQGLQFLFEYFSETQRNKGNFPGRFSGRQFSNSRSEMNVSTLELGDSALYLCASSLGTTRGNTIYFGEGSWLTVV.

V and J are TRBV30 and TRBJ2-1; 12 bases fit TRBD2. V shed 1 base, J shed 4 bases, and the junction held 5 bases outside the gene matches. Germline CDR1 GTSNPN, CDR2 SVGIG (reference sequence). The CDR3 extends over 16 amino acids. CDR3 amino acids: CAWSAGLAGPYNEQFF. The DNA for the CDR3 is TGTGCCTGGAGTGCCGGACTAGCGGGACCGTACAATGAGCAGTTCTTC.

This clone has only one observation. J is TRBJ1-2 and V is TRBV5-1, with a weak D call TRBD1 (6 bases). Germline-derived CDR1 and CDR2 are SGHRS and YFSETQ. Trimming stripped 1 base from V and 6 bases from J, with 19 bases between. The CDR3 totals 16 residues. The CDR3 loop is CASSLYLGASANGYTF. As DNA, the CDR3 is TGCGCCAGCAGCTTGTATTTGGGGGCCTCGGCAAATGGCTACACCTTC.

V gene TRBV6-1 combines with J gene TRBJ1-1, with unresolved D. Germline CDR1 is MNHNS and CDR2 is SASEGT. CDR3 length: 15 amino acids. Trimming pared 3 bases from V and 6 bases from J, leaving 17 bases between. The CDR3 protein is CASSDLTGGIPEAFF. The CDR3 coding sequence is TGTGCCAGCAGTGACCTTACGGGAGGCATCCCTGAAGCTTTCTTT.

The rearrangement joins TRBV29-1 to TRBJ1-4; D unclear. Trimming pared 4 bases from V and 8 bases from J, leaving 5 bases between. Germline assignment: CDR1 SQVTM and CDR2 ANQGSEA. CDR3 length: 10 residues. This CDR3 reads CSVGGEKLFF. CDR3 coding DNA: TGCAGCGTTGGCGGGGAAAAACTGTTTTTT.

The chain carries TRBV9 and TRBJ2-2, with D unclear. V lost 3 bases, J lost 1 base, and 13 bases lay in between. CDR3 length: 16 residues. Germline V CDR1 and CDR2: SGDLS, YYNGEE. The CDR3 region is CASSDKTSWNTGELFF. CDR3 sequence (DNA): TGTGCCAGCAGCGACAAGACATCTTGGAACACCGGGGAGCTGTTTTTT.

The rearrangement uses TRBV18 and TRBJ1-3; no clear D. The CDR3 has 17 residues. V lost 1 base and J 0 bases, leaving 13 bases between the germline ends. The germline CDR1 and CDR2 sequences are KGHSH and LQKENI. CDR3 bases: TGTGCCAGCTCACCACTTGGGCAGCAGAGCTCTGGAAACACCATATATTTT. As protein: CASSPLGQQSSGNTIYF.

This chain links TRBV19 with TRBJ1-2; D not certain. The germline V gene encodes CDR1 LNHDA and CDR2 SQIVND (reference sequence). This CDR3 has 13 amino acids. V lost 6 bases and J lost 2, with 10 bases in between. CDR3 bases: TGTGCCAGTAGATCGGGAGCCAACTATGGCTACACCTTC. Protein: CASRSGANYGYTF.

The chain joins TRBV5-4 to TRBJ1-1; 7 bases are a match to TRBD1. CDR1 is SGHNT and CDR2 is YYREEE in the germline V gene (reference sequence). V lost 2 bases and J lost 7; bases outside the gene matches: 5. CDR3 size: 13 residues. The chain's CDR3 is CASSFRGQIEAFF. For the CDR3, the DNA is TGTGCCAGCAGCTTTCGGGGACAGATTGAAGCTTTCTTT.

This rearrangement joins TRBV19 to TRBJ2-2; 10 bases line up with TRBD1. Trimming took 4 bases from V and 7 from J; bases not matched to a gene: 6. The length of the CDR3 is 15 residues. Looked up from germline, CDR1 is LNHDA and CDR2 is SQIVND (reference sequence). This chain's CDR3 is CASSTGTGVGGELFF. In nucleotides, the CDR3 is TGTGCCAGTAGTACCGGGACAGGGGTAGGCGGGGAGCTGTTTTTT.

The chain carries TRBV27 and TRBJ2-7; maybe TRBD2 (6 bases). Trimming removed 6 bases at V and 7 bases at J, with 22 bases between. The CDR3 spans 15 residues. Germline lookup yields CDR1 MNHEY and CDR2 SMNVEV (reference sequence). The CDR3 loop reads CASRVGIGVEGEQYF. CDR3 in DNA: TGTGCCAGCAGAGTAGGTATTGGGGTGGAGGGGGAGCAGTACTTC.

This clone was seen only once. This chain links TRBV7-9 with TRBJ1-2; D is undetermined. Trimming took off 5 bases at V and 4 bases at J, with 11 bases between the two ends. The germline gives CDR1 SEHNR, CDR2 FQNEAQ (reference sequence). This CDR3 contains 13 residues. As DNA, the CDR3 is TGTGCCAGCAGCCTGCAGGACTCCTATGGCTACACCTTC. Amino acid sequence: CASSLQDSYGYTF.

The chain joins TRBV11-2 to TRBJ2-5; 13 bases align to TRBD2. Germline V gene lookup returns CDR1 SGHAT and CDR2 FQNNGV. This CDR3 is 14 amino acids long. J was trimmed by 5 bases and V by 6 bases; bases with no gene match: 3. CDR3 DNA sequence: TGTGCCAGCAGTTCGACTAGCGGGAGGGAGACCCAGTACTTC. As protein: CASSSTSGRETQYF.